The rows below give T cell receptor beta chains drawn from one sample of a study of graft-versus-host responses after intestinal transplantation. The antigens for these receptors are not known. Produced via immunoSEQ multiplex PCR; TCRdb's table is partial and in-frame only. The sample consists of roughly 97,000 clones, 75% to 95% of them appearing once. Sequenced material: unstimulated CD4+ T cells sorted from spleen or lymph node cells, taken before transplant. These receptors were collected from a human donor who was the organ donor for an intestinal transplant. The CDR3 runs from the conserved cysteine through the conserved F or W. The D gene is left open where the match is weak. Not every row has a clone size; where given, it reads once, few, many or a size class.

clone size: .
D gene: TRBD1
V gene: TRBV5-1
J gene: TRBJ1-2
CDR3 length: 16
CDR3 protein: CASSLVAGGVDYGYTF
CDR3 DNA: TGCGCCAGCAGCTTGGTGGCAGGGGGCGTAGACTATGGCTACACCTTC

clone size: .
D gene: TRBD2
V gene: TRBV5-1
J gene: TRBJ2-3
CDR3 length: 15
CDR3 protein: CASSRGTSPTDTQYF
CDR3 DNA: TGCGCCAGCAGCAGGGGGACTAGCCCTACAGATACGCAGTATTTT

clone size: few
D gene: .
V gene: TRBV19
J gene: TRBJ1-4
CDR3 length: 15
CDR3 protein: CASTALQGLNEKLFF
CDR3 DNA: TGTGCCAGTACCGCACTCCAGGGGCTTAATGAAAAACTGTTTTTT

clone size: .
D gene: .
V gene: TRBV29-1
J gene: TRBJ1-1
CDR3 length: 11
CDR3 protein: CSVWPNTEAFF
CDR3 DNA: TGCAGCGTTTGGCCGAACACTGAAGCTTTCTTT

clone size: .
D gene: .
V gene: TRBV18
J gene: TRBJ1-1
CDR3 length: 14
CDR3 protein: CASSVRGLNTEAFF
CDR3 DNA: TGTGCCAGCTCCGTCAGGGGATTGAACACTGAAGCTTTCTTT

clone size: .
D gene: TRBD1
V gene: TRBV6-1
J gene: TRBJ2-5
CDR3 length: 16
CDR3 protein: CASSDQDRGRRETQYF
CDR3 DNA: TGTGCCAGCAGTGATCAGGACAGGGGGCGAAGGGAGACCCAGTACTTC

clone size: .
D gene: .
V gene: TRBV7-3
J gene: TRBJ2-1
CDR3 length: 15
CDR3 protein: CASSRQESSYNEQFF
CDR3 DNA: TGTGCCAGCAGCAGACAGGAGAGCTCCTACAATGAGCAGTTCTTC

clone size: .
D gene: TRBD2
V gene: TRBV7-2
J gene: TRBJ2-5
CDR3 length: 15
CDR3 protein: CASSLSAGGIETQYF
CDR3 DNA: TGTGCCAGCAGCTTATCAGCGGGGGGGATAGAGACCCAGTACTTC

clone size: .
D gene: TRBD1
V gene: TRBV5-1
J gene: TRBJ1-4
CDR3 length: 20
CDR3 protein: CASSLDPKMDRFWAGEKLFF
CDR3 DNA: TGCGCCAGCAGCTTGGACCCCAAAATGGACAGGTTTTGGGCAGGTGAAAAACTGTTTTTT

clone size: .
D gene: TRBD1
V gene: TRBV11-2
J gene: TRBJ1-3
CDR3 length: 16
CDR3 protein: CASSSRRGLAGNTIYF
CDR3 DNA: TGTGCCAGCAGCTCGCGCAGGGGGCTGGCAGGAAACACCATATATTTT

clone size: .
D gene: .
V gene: TRBV4-2
J gene: TRBJ1-6
CDR3 length: 16
CDR3 protein: CASNHGTGRLNSPLHF
CDR3 DNA: TGTGCCAGCAACCACGGAACAGGTCGGTTGAATTCACCCCTCCACTTT

clone size: .
D gene: TRBD1
V gene: TRBV6-5
J gene: TRBJ2-5
CDR3 length: 15
CDR3 protein: CASSYSTRGQKEQYF
CDR3 DNA: TGTGCCAGCAGTTACTCGACTCGGGGACAGAAGGAGCAGTACTTC

clone size: once
D gene: TRBD1
V gene: TRBV5-1
J gene: TRBJ2-3
CDR3 length: 16
CDR3 protein: CASSYTGGVGTDTQYF
CDR3 DNA: TGCGCCAGCAGCTACACAGGGGGCGTTGGCACAGATACGCAGTATTTT

clone size: .
D gene: TRBD1
V gene: TRBV4-1
J gene: TRBJ2-2
CDR3 length: 17
CDR3 protein: CASSQYTGQGNTGELFF
CDR3 DNA: TGCGCCAGCAGCCAATACACGGGACAGGGGAACACCGGGGAGCTGTTTTTT

clone size: .
D gene: TRBD1
V gene: TRBV4-3
J gene: TRBJ1-6
CDR3 length: 19
CDR3 protein: CASSQERTGPSSYNSPLHF
CDR3 DNA: TGCGCCAGCAGCCAAGAACGGACAGGGCCTAGCTCCTATAATTCACCCCTCCACTTT

clone size: .
D gene: .
V gene: TRBV5-1
J gene: TRBJ1-2
CDR3 length: 16
CDR3 protein: CASSLYAGSSGYGYTF
CDR3 DNA: TGCGCCAGCAGCTTGTATGCGGGTTCATCCGGCTATGGCTACACCTTC

clone size: few
D gene: .
V gene: TRBV10-2
J gene: TRBJ2-1
CDR3 length: 12
CDR3 protein: CASLAGAHEQFF
CDR3 DNA: TGCGCCAGCCTGGCGGGGGCTCATGAGCAGTTCTTC

clone size: .
D gene: TRBD1
V gene: TRBV28
J gene: TRBJ2-7
CDR3 length: 15
CDR3 protein: CASITQGAEHYEQYF
CDR3 DNA: TGTGCCAGCATCACCCAGGGGGCAGAACACTACGAGCAGTACTTC

clone size: once
D gene: .
V gene: TRBV28
J gene: TRBJ1-1
CDR3 length: 13
CDR3 protein: CASSFAGLGEAFF
CDR3 DNA: TGTGCCAGCAGTTTTGCAGGGTTGGGTGAAGCTTTCTTT

clone size: .
D gene: TRBD2
V gene: TRBV15
J gene: TRBJ2-5
CDR3 length: 17
CDR3 protein: CATSRSRLAGVGETQYF
CDR3 DNA: TGTGCCACCAGCAGATCTAGGCTAGCGGGGGTTGGGGAGACCCAGTACTTC

clone size: .
D gene: .
V gene: TRBV5-4
J gene: TRBJ2-5
CDR3 length: 15
CDR3 protein: CASSLFLANQETQYF
CDR3 DNA: TGTGCCAGCAGCTTGTTCTTAGCGAATCAAGAGACCCAGTACTTC

clone size: .
D gene: .
V gene: TRBV5-1
J gene: TRBJ1-1
CDR3 length: 14
CDR3 protein: CASSLGTGIPEAFF
CDR3 DNA: TGCGCCAGCAGCTTGGGAACAGGGATCCCTGAAGCTTTCTTT

clone size: .
D gene: .
V gene: TRBV29-1
J gene: TRBJ2-3
CDR3 length: 14
CDR3 protein: CSVGGDSFTDTQYF
CDR3 DNA: TGCAGCGTTGGCGGGGACAGCTTCACAGATACGCAGTATTTT

clone size: .
D gene: TRBD2
V gene: TRBV6-1
J gene: TRBJ2-3
CDR3 length: 15
CDR3 protein: CASSEIPLAGDTQYF
CDR3 DNA: TGTGCCAGCAGTGAAATTCCACTAGCGGGCGATACGCAGTATTTT

clone size: few
D gene: .
V gene: TRBV5-4
J gene: TRBJ1-1
CDR3 length: 15
CDR3 protein: CASNRGGRENTEAFF
CDR3 DNA: TGTGCCAGCAACCGTGGGGGCAGGGAAAACACTGAAGCTTTCTTT

clone size: .
D gene: TRBD1
V gene: TRBV11-2
J gene: TRBJ2-5
CDR3 length: 14
CDR3 protein: CASSRDRGQETQYF
CDR3 DNA: TGTGCCAGCAGCCGGGACAGGGGGCAAGAGACCCAGTACTTC

clone size: .
D gene: TRBD1
V gene: TRBV29-1
J gene: TRBJ1-5
CDR3 length: 15
CDR3 protein: CSVVGATGGHQPQHF
CDR3 DNA: TGCAGCGTTGTAGGGGCGACAGGGGGACATCAGCCCCAGCATTTT

clone size: .
D gene: .
V gene: TRBV18
J gene: TRBJ1-3
CDR3 length: 17
CDR3 protein: CASSPYRPSSSGNTIYF
CDR3 DNA: TGTGCCAGCTCACCATACAGACCTTCGAGCTCTGGAAACACCATATATTTT

clone size: once
D gene: TRBD2
V gene: TRBV7-9
J gene: TRBJ2-1
CDR3 length: 15
CDR3 protein: CASSPLGTSGGQPFF
CDR3 DNA: TGTGCCAGCAGCCCTTTGGGGACTAGCGGGGGGCAGCCGTTCTTC

clone size: .
D gene: .
V gene: TRBV7-3
J gene: TRBJ2-2
CDR3 length: 14
CDR3 protein: CASSLNGGAGELFF
CDR3 DNA: TGTGCCAGCAGCTTAAATGGCGGGGCGGGGGAGCTGTTTTTT

clone size: .
D gene: TRBD1
V gene: TRBV23-1
J gene: TRBJ2-7
CDR3 length: 15
CDR3 protein: CASPQGRQGPYEQYF
CDR3 DNA: TGCGCCAGCCCCCAGGGTAGACAGGGTCCATACGAGCAGTACTTC

clone size: .
D gene: .
V gene: TRBV4-1
J gene: TRBJ1-2
CDR3 length: 13
CDR3 protein: CASSQKQGDGHTF
CDR3 DNA: TGCGCCAGCAGCCAAAAACAGGGTGACGGCCACACCTTC

clone size: .
D gene: TRBD1
V gene: TRBV7-2
J gene: TRBJ2-2
CDR3 length: 16
CDR3 protein: CASSLVGSRGTGELFF
CDR3 DNA: TGTGCCAGCAGCTTAGTAGGTTCCAGGGGGACCGGGGAGCTGTTTTTT

clone size: .
D gene: .
V gene: TRBV4-1
J gene: TRBJ2-7
CDR3 length: 15
CDR3 protein: CASSQAAGQNYEQYF
CDR3 DNA: TGCGCCAGCAGCCAAGCGGCAGGTCAAAACTACGAGCAGTACTTC

clone size: .
D gene: TRBD1
V gene: TRBV7-6
J gene: TRBJ1-1
CDR3 length: 12
CDR3 protein: CASSSDRGEAFF
CDR3 DNA: TGTGCCAGCAGCTCGGACAGGGGGGAAGCTTTCTTT

clone size: .
D gene: TRBD1
V gene: TRBV6-5
J gene: TRBJ1-2
CDR3 length: 11
CDR3 protein: CASRTGGGYTF
CDR3 DNA: TGTGCCAGCAGGACAGGGGGTGGCTACACCTTC

clone size: .
D gene: .
V gene: TRBV6-5
J gene: TRBJ1-1
CDR3 length: 11
CDR3 protein: CAARGSTEAFF
CDR3 DNA: TGTGCCGCCAGGGGTAGCACTGAAGCTTTCTTT

clone size: .
D gene: .
V gene: TRBV15
J gene: TRBJ1-1
CDR3 length: 17
CDR3 protein: CATSRGLRGRGGTEAFF
CDR3 DNA: TGTGCCACCAGCAGAGGGCTAAGGGGTAGGGGGGGCACTGAAGCTTTCTTT

clone size: .
D gene: .
V gene: TRBV6-1
J gene: TRBJ1-2
CDR3 length: 12
CDR3 protein: CASSEDFYGYTF
CDR3 DNA: TGTGCCAGCAGTGAAGACTTCTATGGCTACACCTTC

clone size: once
D gene: .
V gene: TRBV29-1
J gene: TRBJ2-5
CDR3 length: 13
CDR3 protein: CSVESTSLETQYF
CDR3 DNA: TGCAGCGTTGAGTCCACTAGTCTAGAGACCCAGTACTTC

clone size: .
D gene: TRBD1
V gene: TRBV7-3
J gene: TRBJ1-6
CDR3 length: 16
CDR3 protein: CASSRGGTEGNSPLHF
CDR3 DNA: TGTGCCAGCAGCCGGGGGGGGACAGAGGGTAATTCACCCCTCCACTTT

clone size: .
D gene: .
V gene: TRBV9
J gene: TRBJ1-2
CDR3 length: 15
CDR3 protein: CASSVDSGASYGYTF
CDR3 DNA: TGTGCCAGCAGCGTAGATTCTGGGGCCAGCTATGGCTACACCTTC

clone size: .
D gene: TRBD2
V gene: TRBV4-2
J gene: TRBJ2-3
CDR3 length: 16
CDR3 protein: CASSQDGAGGTDTQYF
CDR3 DNA: TGTGCCAGCAGCCAAGATGGAGCGGGGGGCACAGATACGCAGTATTTT

clone size: .
D gene: TRBD1
V gene: TRBV4-1
J gene: TRBJ1-2
CDR3 length: 17
CDR3 protein: CASSQGPGTAYDYGYTF
CDR3 DNA: TGCGCCAGCAGCCAAGGGCCCGGGACAGCATATGACTATGGCTACACCTTC

clone size: .
D gene: .
V gene: TRBV6-6
J gene: TRBJ1-4
CDR3 length: 12
CDR3 protein: CASSFLNEKLFF
CDR3 DNA: TGTGCCAGCAGTTTCCTTAATGAAAAACTGTTTTTT

clone size: .
D gene: TRBD2
V gene: TRBV4-1
J gene: TRBJ2-1
CDR3 length: 18
CDR3 protein: CASSQVPGTSGGLDEQFF
CDR3 DNA: TGCGCCAGCAGCCAAGTTCCTGGGACTAGCGGGGGGTTGGATGAGCAGTTCTTC

clone size: .
D gene: .
V gene: TRBV30
J gene: TRBJ1-3
CDR3 length: 15
CDR3 protein: CAWRFRNTPGNTIYF
CDR3 DNA: TGTGCCTGGAGGTTCCGAAATACTCCTGGAAACACCATATATTTT

clone size: .
D gene: TRBD1
V gene: TRBV27
J gene: TRBJ2-7
CDR3 length: 14
CDR3 protein: CASSSTGGSYEQYF
CDR3 DNA: TGTGCCAGCAGTTCTACAGGGGGCTCCTACGAGCAGTACTTC

clone size: .
D gene: TRBD1
V gene: TRBV5-4
J gene: TRBJ2-4
CDR3 length: 16
CDR3 protein: CASSLARGLAKNIQYF
CDR3 DNA: TGTGCCAGCAGCTTGGCCAGGGGGCTAGCCAAAAACATTCAGTACTTC

clone size: .
D gene: .
V gene: TRBV11-2
J gene: TRBJ2-2
CDR3 length: 14
CDR3 protein: CASSLGTPTGELFF
CDR3 DNA: TGTGCCAGCAGCTTAGGGACACCCACCGGGGAGCTGTTTTTT

clone size: .
D gene: TRBD1
V gene: TRBV6-5
J gene: TRBJ2-5
CDR3 length: 16
CDR3 protein: CASSYLVRGYQETQYF
CDR3 DNA: TGTGCCAGCAGTTACTTGGTCAGGGGGTACCAAGAGACCCAGTACTTC

clone size: .
D gene: TRBD1
V gene: TRBV9
J gene: TRBJ1-4
CDR3 length: 14
CDR3 protein: CASSVLDRGEKLFF
CDR3 DNA: TGTGCCAGCAGCGTCTTAGACAGGGGTGAAAAACTGTTTTTT

clone size: .
D gene: .
V gene: TRBV9
J gene: TRBJ1-2
CDR3 length: 13
CDR3 protein: CASSVTGTRGYTF
CDR3 DNA: TGTGCCAGCAGCGTCACAGGGACTAGGGGCTACACCTTC

clone size: once
D gene: .
V gene: TRBV5-6
J gene: TRBJ2-4
CDR3 length: 19
CDR3 protein: CASSFNRKPLSRAKNIQYF
CDR3 DNA: TGTGCCAGCAGCTTCAACCGGAAACCTCTTAGCAGAGCCAAAAACATTCAGTACTTC

clone size: .
D gene: .
V gene: TRBV7-9
J gene: TRBJ1-2
CDR3 length: 14
CDR3 protein: CASSFLFSNYGYTF
CDR3 DNA: TGTGCCAGCAGCTTTTTGTTCTCTAACTATGGCTACACCTTC

clone size: .
D gene: TRBD2
V gene: TRBV18
J gene: TRBJ2-3
CDR3 length: 20
CDR3 protein: CASSPPVGLAVRSSTDTQYF
CDR3 DNA: TGTGCCAGCTCACCACCCGTAGGACTAGCGGTGAGATCTAGCACAGATACGCAGTATTTT

clone size: .
D gene: TRBD1
V gene: TRBV29-1
J gene: TRBJ2-3
CDR3 length: 14
CDR3 protein: CSVEGTGLSDTQYF
CDR3 DNA: TGCAGCGTAGAAGGGACAGGGTTGTCAGATACGCAGTATTTT

clone size: once
D gene: TRBD2
V gene: TRBV5-4
J gene: TRBJ2-5
CDR3 length: 14
CDR3 protein: CASSFTGGLETQYF
CDR3 DNA: TGTGCCAGCAGCTTTACGGGGGGGCTGGAGACCCAGTACTTC

clone size: .
D gene: TRBD1
V gene: TRBV5-1
J gene: TRBJ2-1
CDR3 length: 16
CDR3 protein: CASSWRDRGSYNEQFF
CDR3 DNA: TGCGCCAGCAGCTGGAGGGACAGGGGCTCCTACAATGAGCAGTTCTTC

clone size: .
D gene: TRBD1
V gene: TRBV7-2
J gene: TRBJ1-2
CDR3 length: 15
CDR3 protein: CASSLEGTAAHGYTF
CDR3 DNA: TGTGCCAGCAGCTTAGAGGGGACAGCCGCCCATGGCTACACCTTC